Presented here are 7 T cell receptor beta chains from one specimen sequenced in a study of lymphopenia after photon versus proton radiotherapy. TCRdb's copy holds only in-frame clones and misses some; the assay was immunoSEQ multiplex PCR. The repertoire consists of 28,000 or so clones, with more than 80% occurring once and the leading ten covering around 4.9%. The input for sequencing was peripheral blood, taken from a patient treated with photon-based radiotherapy. The receptors derive from a man aged 25 to 40 with gastric cancer.

The count of this clone is one. The V and J genes are TRBV11-3 and TRBJ1-2, with a weak D call TRBD1 (5 bases). The germline V gene has CDR1 SGHNT and CDR2 YENEEA. Trimming took off 10 bases at V and 2 bases at J, with 17 bases between the two ends. The CDR3 spans 14 residues. CDR3 DNA sequence: TGTGCCACCGCAGACAGCGACGAAAACTATGGCTACACCTTC. Translated, it gives CATADSDENYGYTF. The variable domain in full, completed from reference TRBV11-3 and TRBJ1-2, reads EAGVVQSPRYKIIEKKQPVAFWCNPISGHNTLYWYLQNLGQGPELLIRYENEEAVDDSQLPKDRFSAERLKGVDSTLKIQPAELGDSAVYLCATADSDENYGYTFGSGTRLTVV.

The rearrangement joins TRBV12-5 to TRBJ1-5; the D gene is possibly TRBD1 (5 bases). V lost 1 base and J 4 bases, leaving 8 bases between the germline ends. Germline CDR1 reads LGHNT; CDR2 reads FRNRAP. This CDR3 spans 14 amino acids. The CDR3: CASGLGQTNQPQHF. In nucleotides, the CDR3 is TGTGCTAGTGGTTTGGGACAGACTAATCAGCCCCAGCATTTT.

This clone was counted once. V usage is TRBV7-3 and J usage is TRBJ2-1; possibly TRBD1 for D (6 bases). Looked up from germline, CDR1 is SGHTA and CDR2 is FQGTGA. The CDR3 has 16 residues. The ends were cut back, 0 bases at V and 3 bases at J, with 12 bases in the middle. The CDR3 loop is CASSLTGRGFYNEQFF. The CDR3 DNA follows: TGTGCCAGCAGCTTAACGGGCAGGGGATTCTACAATGAGCAGTTCTTC. Looking up the rest from reference TRBV7-3 and TRBJ2-1 gives the full variable domain: GAGVSQTPSNKVTEKGKYVELRCDPISGHTALYWYRQSLGQGPEFLIYFQGTGAADDSGLPNDRFFAVRPEGSVSTLKIQRTERGDSAVYLCASSLTGRGFYNEQFFGPGTRLTVL.

A single count supports this clone. The V and J genes are TRBV5-1 and TRBJ1-2; D possibly corresponds to TRBD1 (5 bases). CDR3 size: 15 residues. The germline CDR1 and CDR2 sequences are SGHRS and YFSETQ. Trimming took 6 bases from V and 1 from J, leaving 16 bases between them. The CDR3 here is CASTVTGGGNYGYTF. CDR3 sequence (DNA): TGCGCCAGCACTGTAACAGGCGGAGGTAACTATGGCTACACCTTC.

The rearrangement uses TRBV5-6 and TRBJ1-6, with 10 bases that match TRBD1. CDR3 length: 14 amino acids. Germline V gene lookup returns CDR1 SGHDT and CDR2 YYEEEE. V trimming: 4 bases; J trimming: 7 bases; junction bases outside the gene matches: 2. The CDR3 region has the DNA TGTGCCAGCAGCCTGGGACAGGGGAATTCACCCCTCCACTTT. It yields the protein CASSLGQGNSPLHF.

This chain uses TRBV5-1 with TRBJ2-5; 9 bases line up with TRBD1. The CDR3 length is 15 residues. Per the germline V gene, CDR1 is SGHRS and CDR2 is YFSETQ. V dropped 4 bases and J dropped 4; count of bases not matched to a gene: 8. The DNA for the CDR3 is TGCGCCAGCAGCCCTAGGACAGGGGAGGGAGAGACCCAGTACTTC. It yields the protein CASSPRTGEGETQYF.

The chain carries TRBV18 and TRBJ1-5; TRBD1 might be the D (6 bases). The germline V and J ends were trimmed by 4 bases and 6 bases, with 19 bases remaining between them. CDR3 length: 16 amino acids. Germline V lookup: CDR1 KGHSH, CDR2 LQKENI. The CDR3: CASSLDLTGKSQPQHF. In DNA form, the CDR3 reads TGTGCCAGCTCACTAGATTTAACAGGGAAAAGTCAGCCCCAGCATTTT.